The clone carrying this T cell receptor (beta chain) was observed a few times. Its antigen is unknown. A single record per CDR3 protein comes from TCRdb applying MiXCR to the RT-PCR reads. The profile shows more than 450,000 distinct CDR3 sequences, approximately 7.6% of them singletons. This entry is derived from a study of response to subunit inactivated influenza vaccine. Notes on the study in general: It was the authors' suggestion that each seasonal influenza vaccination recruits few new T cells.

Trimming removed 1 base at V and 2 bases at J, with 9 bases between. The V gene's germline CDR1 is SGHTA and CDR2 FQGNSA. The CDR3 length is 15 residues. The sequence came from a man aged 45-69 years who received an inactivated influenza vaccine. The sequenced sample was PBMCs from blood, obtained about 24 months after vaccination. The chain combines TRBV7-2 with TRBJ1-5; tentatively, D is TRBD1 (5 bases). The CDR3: CASSLVGGGNQPQHF. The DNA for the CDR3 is TGTGCCAGCAGCTTAGTGGGGGGGGGCAATCAGCCCCAGCATTTT.